This entry is about one T cell receptor (beta chain). This sample is part of a study of PD-L1 blockade in urothelial cancer. Time point described: peripheral blood 6 weeks after treatment start. Trimming removed 4 bases at V and 6 bases at J, with 16 bases between. The CDR3 totals 15 residues. CDR1 and CDR2 (germline): LGHNA, YNFKEQ. Here immunoSEQ multiplex PCR was the method, and the copy in TCRdb shows in-frame clones only, minus some. This sample has more than 95,000 clones; roughly 90% occur once, and the top ten carry 1.5% to 2%. Material: PBMCs, obtained around atezolizumab (anti-PD-L1) treatment. The J gene is TRBJ1-3, the V gene TRBV4-2; D gene ambiguous. This clonotype was sampled from a man in his 60s with urothelial cancer. The CDR3, as DNA: TGTGCCAGCAGCCTCAAACGGGATCCGGAAAACACCATATATTTT. Its translation: CASSLKRDPENTIYF.